This TCR beta chain came from a study of OX40 agonist ivuxolimab in advanced cancers. Overall study context: Eligibility admitted prior anti-PD-1, anti-PD-L1 or anti-CTLA-4 therapy; roughly 39% had some.

A remark on this clone: This specimen includes other DNA sequences encoding the same CDR3.

Germline CDR1 MDHEN, CDR2 SYDVKM. The CDR3 spans 16 residues. The trim removed 6 bases at V and 5 bases at J, leaving 12 bases unmatched. Profiling relied on immunoSEQ multiplex PCR, and the TCRdb table lists in-frame clones only, not all of them. The sample yields around 60,000 clones, about 83% seen once. V is TRBV28 and J is TRBJ2-5; TRBD1 agrees at 10 bases. This specimen consisted of CD4+ or CD8+ T cells sorted from blood, obtained in a trial of the OX40 agonist ivuxolimab. The source of this sequence is an adult with an advanced solid tumor such as melanoma, head and neck, liver or kidney cancer. As DNA, the CDR3 is TGTGCCAGCAGCCGCGCCGCGACAGGGGGCGTTGAGACCCAGTACTTC. Protein sequence: CASSRAATGGVETQYF.